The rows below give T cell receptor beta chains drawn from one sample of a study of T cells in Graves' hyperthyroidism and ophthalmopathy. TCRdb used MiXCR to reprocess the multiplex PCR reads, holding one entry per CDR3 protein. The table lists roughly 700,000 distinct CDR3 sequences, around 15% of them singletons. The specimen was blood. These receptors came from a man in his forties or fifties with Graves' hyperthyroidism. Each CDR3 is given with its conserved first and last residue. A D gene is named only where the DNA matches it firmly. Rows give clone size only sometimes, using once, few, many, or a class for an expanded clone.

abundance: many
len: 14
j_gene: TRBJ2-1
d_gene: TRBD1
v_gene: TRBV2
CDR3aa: CASSYSGTGGEQFF
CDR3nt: TGTGCCAGCAGTTACTCCGGGACAGGGGGCGAGCAGTTCTTC

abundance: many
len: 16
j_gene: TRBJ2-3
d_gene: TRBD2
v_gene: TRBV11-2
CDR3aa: CVTQPASGRATDTQYF
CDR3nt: TGTGTCACCCAACCCGCTAGCGGGAGAGCAACAGATACGCAGTATTTT

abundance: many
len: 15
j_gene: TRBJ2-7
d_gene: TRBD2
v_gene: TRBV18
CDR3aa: CASSAGTSETYEQYF
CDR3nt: TGTGCCAGCTCGGCCGGGACTAGCGAGACCTACGAGCAGTACTTC

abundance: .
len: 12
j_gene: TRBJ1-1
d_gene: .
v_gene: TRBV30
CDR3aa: CAWSRGRGVAFF
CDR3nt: TGTGCCTGGAGTCGGGGGCGGGGGGTTGCTTTCTTT

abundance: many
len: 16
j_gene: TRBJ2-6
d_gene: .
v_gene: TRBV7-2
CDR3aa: CASSFRPGSGANVLTF
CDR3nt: TGTGCCAGCAGCTTTCGTCCGGGCTCTGGGGCCAACGTCCTGACTTTC

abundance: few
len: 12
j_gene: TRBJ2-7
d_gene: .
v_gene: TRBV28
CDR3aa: CASSPTMYEQYF
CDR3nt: TGTGCCAGCAGTCCCACCATGTACGAGCAGTACTTC

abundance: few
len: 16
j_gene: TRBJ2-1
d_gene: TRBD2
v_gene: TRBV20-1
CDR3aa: CSARDFAGGSYNEQFF
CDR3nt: TGCAGTGCTAGAGATTTCGCGGGAGGCTCCTACAATGAGCAGTTCTTC

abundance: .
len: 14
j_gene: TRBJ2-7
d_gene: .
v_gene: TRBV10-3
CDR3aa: CAISESGIPYEQYF
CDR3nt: TGTGCCATCAGTGAGTCAGGGATCCCCTACGAGCAGTACTTC

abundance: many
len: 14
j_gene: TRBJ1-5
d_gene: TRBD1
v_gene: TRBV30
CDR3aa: CAWRETGGNQPQHF
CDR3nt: TGTGCCTGGAGGGAGACAGGGGGCAATCAGCCCCAGCATTTT

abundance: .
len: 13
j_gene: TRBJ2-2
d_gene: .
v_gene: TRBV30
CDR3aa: CAWSAGLTGELFF
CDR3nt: TGTGCCTGGAGTGCCGGCCTCACCGGGGAGCTGTTTTTT

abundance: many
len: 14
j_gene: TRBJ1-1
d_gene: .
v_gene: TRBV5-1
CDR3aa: CASSSTTSNTEAFF
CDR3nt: TGCGCCAGCAGCTCTACCACTTCGAACACTGAAGCTTTCTTT

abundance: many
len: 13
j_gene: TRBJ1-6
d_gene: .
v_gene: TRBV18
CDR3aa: CASSPRPDSPLHF
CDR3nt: TGTGCCAGCTCACCACGGCCAGATTCACCCCTCCACTTT

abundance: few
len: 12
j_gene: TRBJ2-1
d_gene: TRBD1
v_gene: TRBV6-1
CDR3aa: CATDRGVDEQFF
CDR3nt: TGTGCCACCGACAGGGGTGTCGATGAGCAGTTCTTC

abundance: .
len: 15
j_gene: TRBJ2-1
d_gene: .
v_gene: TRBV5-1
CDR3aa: CASSLVPSIGNEQFF
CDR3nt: TGCGCCAGCAGCTTGGTCCCCAGCATCGGGAATGAGCAGTTCTTC

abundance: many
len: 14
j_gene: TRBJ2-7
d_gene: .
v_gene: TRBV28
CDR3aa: CASGSGTREYEQYF
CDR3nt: TGTGCCAGCGGGTCGGGCACTAGAGAATACGAGCAGTACTTC

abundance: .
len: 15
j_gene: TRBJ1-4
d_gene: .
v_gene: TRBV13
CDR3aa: CASSSRGGAGEKLFF
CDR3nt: TGTGCCAGCAGTAGCCGGGGGGGCGCAGGGGAAAAACTGTTTTTT

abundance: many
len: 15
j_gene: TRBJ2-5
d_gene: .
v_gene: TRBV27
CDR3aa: CASSLIEAAQETQYF
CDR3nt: TGTGCCAGCAGTTTAATTGAGGCAGCTCAAGAGACCCAGTACTTC